The table lists the clone carrying this TCR beta chain with a few counts. Its target is not known. TCRdb called the RT-PCR reads again in MiXCR, with one record for every CDR3 protein. The sample yields 600,000 to 700,000 distinct CDR3 sequences, around 15% seen once. This entry comes from a study of response to subunit inactivated influenza vaccine. Study-level points and caveats: With each seasonal influenza vaccination, the authors suggested, few new T cells are recruited.

The CDR3 covers 16 residues. Trimming cost V 2 bases and J 3 bases; bases outside gene matches: 8. Looked up from germline, CDR1 is SGHTA and CDR2 is FQGNSA. The clonotype comes from a man aged 50 to 59 who received an inactivated influenza vaccine. The V and J genes are TRBV7-2 and TRBJ2-7, with 9 bases identical to TRBD1. The sequencing used PBMCs from blood, collected 14 to 15 days before vaccination. The CDR3 bases are TGTGCCAGCAGCTTATTAGGGGGGACAGGGAACTACGAGCAGTACTTC. Its protein product is CASSLLGGTGNYEQYF.